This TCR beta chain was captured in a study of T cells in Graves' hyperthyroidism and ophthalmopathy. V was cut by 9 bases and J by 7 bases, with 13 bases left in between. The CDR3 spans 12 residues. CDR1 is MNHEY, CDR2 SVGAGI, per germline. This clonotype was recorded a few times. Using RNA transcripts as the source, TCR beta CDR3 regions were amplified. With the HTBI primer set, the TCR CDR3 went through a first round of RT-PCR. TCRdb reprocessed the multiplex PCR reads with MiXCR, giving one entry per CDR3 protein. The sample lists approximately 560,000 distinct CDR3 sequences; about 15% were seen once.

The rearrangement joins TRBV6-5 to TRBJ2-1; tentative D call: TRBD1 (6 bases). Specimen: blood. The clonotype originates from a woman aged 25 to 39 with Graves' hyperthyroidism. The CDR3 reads CASSYTGNEQFF. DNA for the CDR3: TGTGCCAGTAGCTACACAGGGAATGAGCAGTTCTTC.